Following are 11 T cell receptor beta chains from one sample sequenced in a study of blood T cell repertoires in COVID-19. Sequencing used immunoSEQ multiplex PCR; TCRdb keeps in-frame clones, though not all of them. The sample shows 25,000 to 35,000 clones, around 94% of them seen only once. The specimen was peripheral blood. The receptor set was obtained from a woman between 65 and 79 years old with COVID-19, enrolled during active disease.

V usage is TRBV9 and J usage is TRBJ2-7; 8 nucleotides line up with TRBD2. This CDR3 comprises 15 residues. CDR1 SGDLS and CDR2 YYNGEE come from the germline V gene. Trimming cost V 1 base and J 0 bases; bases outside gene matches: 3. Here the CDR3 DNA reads TGTGCCAGCAGCGTAAATAGCGGGGCCTCCTACGAGCAGTACTTC. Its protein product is CASSVNSGASYEQYF.

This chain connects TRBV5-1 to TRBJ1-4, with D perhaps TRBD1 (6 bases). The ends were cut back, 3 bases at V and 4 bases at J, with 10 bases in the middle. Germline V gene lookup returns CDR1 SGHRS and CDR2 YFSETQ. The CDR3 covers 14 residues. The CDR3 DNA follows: TGCGCCAGCAGCTACGGACAGTTTAATGAAAAACTGTTTTTT. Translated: CASSYGQFNEKLFF. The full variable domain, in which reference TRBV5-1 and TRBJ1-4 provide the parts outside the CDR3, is KAGVTQTPRYLIKTRGQQVTLSCSPISGHRSVSWYQQTPGQGLQFLFEYFSETQRNKGNFPGRFSGRQFSNSRSEMNVSTLELGDSALYLCASSYGQFNEKLFFGSGTQLSVL.

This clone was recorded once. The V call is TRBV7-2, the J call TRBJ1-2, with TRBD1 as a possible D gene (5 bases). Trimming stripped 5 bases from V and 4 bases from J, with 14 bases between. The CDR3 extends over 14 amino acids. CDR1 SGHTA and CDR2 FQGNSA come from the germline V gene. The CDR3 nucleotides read TGTGCCAGCAGCCGTGGGCAGGGCGCCTATGGCTACACCTTC. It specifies CASSRGQGAYGYTF.

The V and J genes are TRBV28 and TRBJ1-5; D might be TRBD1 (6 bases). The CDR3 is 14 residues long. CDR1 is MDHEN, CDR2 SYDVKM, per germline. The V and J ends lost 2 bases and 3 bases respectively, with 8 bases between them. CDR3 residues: CASSLTGNNQPQHF. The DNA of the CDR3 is TGTGCCAGCAGTTTAACAGGGAACAATCAGCCCCAGCATTTT.

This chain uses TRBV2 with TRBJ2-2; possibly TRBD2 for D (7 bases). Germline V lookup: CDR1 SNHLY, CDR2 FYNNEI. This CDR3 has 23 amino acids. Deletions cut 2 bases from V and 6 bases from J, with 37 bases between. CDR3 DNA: TGTGCCAGCAGTGAATCCGTTAACTGGGGGCTACCCTTCAGGACTAGTGGGTCCGGGGAGCTGTTTTTT. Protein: CASSESVNWGLPFRTSGSGELFF.

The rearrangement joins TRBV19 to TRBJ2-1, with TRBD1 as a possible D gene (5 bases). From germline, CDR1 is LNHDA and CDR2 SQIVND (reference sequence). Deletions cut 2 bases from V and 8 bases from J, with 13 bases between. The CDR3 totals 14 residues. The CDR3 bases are TGTGCCAGTAGTATAAGGGGATGGGCCGATGAGCAGTTCTTC. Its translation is CASSIRGWADEQFF.

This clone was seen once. The CDR3, as DNA: TGTGCCAGCAGCTTTGTAGGGGCAAGGTACTACGAGCAGTACTTC. This translates into CASSFVGARYYEQYF. The V and J genes are TRBV11-1 and TRBJ2-7, with a tentative D call TRBD1 (5 bases). Germline CDR1 SGHAT, CDR2 FQDESV (reference sequence). CDR3 length: 15 amino acids. The V end lost 3 bases, the J end lost 3 bases, and 15 bases lay between the germline ends.

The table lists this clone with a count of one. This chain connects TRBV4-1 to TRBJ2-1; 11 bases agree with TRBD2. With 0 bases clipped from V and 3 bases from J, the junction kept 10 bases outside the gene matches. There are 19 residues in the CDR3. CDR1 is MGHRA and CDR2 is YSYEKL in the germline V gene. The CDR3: CASSQEMLAGGSFYNEQFF. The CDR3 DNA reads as TGCGCCAGCAGCCAAGAAATGCTAGCGGGAGGATCTTTCTACAATGAGCAGTTCTTC.

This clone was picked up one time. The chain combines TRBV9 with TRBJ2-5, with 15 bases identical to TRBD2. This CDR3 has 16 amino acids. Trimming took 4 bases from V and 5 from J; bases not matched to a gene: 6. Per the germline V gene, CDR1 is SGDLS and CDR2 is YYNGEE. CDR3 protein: CASSPGGLAGGETQYF. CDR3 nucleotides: TGTGCCAGCAGCCCGGGGGGACTAGCGGGAGGTGAGACCCAGTACTTC.

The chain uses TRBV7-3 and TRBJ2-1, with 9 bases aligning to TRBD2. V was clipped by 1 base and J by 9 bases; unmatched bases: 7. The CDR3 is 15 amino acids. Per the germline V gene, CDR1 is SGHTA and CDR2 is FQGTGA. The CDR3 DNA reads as TGTGCCAGCAGCTTAAATGCGGGAGGGATGGGTGAGCAGTTCTTC. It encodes CASSLNAGGMGEQFF.

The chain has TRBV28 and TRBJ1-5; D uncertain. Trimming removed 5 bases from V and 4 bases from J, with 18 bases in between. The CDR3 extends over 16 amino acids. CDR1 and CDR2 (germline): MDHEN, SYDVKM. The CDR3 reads CASSRVEERRNQPQHF. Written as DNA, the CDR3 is TGTGCCAGCAGTCGGGTTGAGGAGAGACGAAATCAGCCCCAGCATTTT.